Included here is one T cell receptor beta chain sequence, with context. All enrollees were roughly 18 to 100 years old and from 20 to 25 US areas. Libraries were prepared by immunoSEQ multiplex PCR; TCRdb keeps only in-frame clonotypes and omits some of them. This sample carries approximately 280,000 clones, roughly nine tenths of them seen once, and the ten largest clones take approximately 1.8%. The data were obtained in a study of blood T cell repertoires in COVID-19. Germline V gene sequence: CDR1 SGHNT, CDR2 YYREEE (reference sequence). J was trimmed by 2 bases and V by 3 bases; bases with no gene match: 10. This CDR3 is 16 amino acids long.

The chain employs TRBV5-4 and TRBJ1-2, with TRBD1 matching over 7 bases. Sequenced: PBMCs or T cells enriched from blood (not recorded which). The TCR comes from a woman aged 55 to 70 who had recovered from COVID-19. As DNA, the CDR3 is TGTGCCAGCAGCTCCGGTGGAGGACAGGAGAACTATGGCTACACCTTC. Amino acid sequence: CASSSGGGQENYGYTF.